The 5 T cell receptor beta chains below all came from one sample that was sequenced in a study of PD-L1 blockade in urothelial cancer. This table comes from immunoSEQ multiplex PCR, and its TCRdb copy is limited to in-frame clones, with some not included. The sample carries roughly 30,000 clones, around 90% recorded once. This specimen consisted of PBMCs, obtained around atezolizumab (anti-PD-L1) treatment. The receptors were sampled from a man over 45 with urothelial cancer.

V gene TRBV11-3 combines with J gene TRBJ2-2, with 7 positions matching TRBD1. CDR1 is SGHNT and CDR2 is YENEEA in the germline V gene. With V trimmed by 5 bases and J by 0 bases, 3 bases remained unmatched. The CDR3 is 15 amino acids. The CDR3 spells CASSTGQANTGELFF. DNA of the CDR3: TGTGCCAGCAGCACCGGACAGGCGAACACCGGGGAGCTGTTTTTT.

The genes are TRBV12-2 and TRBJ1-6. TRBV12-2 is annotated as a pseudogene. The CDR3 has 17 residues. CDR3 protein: CASRLAGRAGYNSPLHF. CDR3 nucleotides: TGTGCAAGTCGCTTAGCGGGGAGGGCGGGCTATAATTCACCCCTCCACTTT.

The CDR3 DNA is TGTGCCAGCAGTGTTGTACAGCGGAGCCAAAACATTCAGTACTTC. It encodes CASSVVQRSQNIQYF. The J gene is TRBJ2-4, the V gene TRBV5-6; a weak D match, TRBD2 (5 bases). Trimming removed 5 bases at V and 5 bases at J, with 17 bases between. The germline gives CDR1 SGHDT, CDR2 YYEEEE. CDR3 length: 15 amino acids. The variable domain in full, completed from reference TRBV5-6 and TRBJ2-4, reads DAGVTQSPTHLIKTRGQQVTLRCSPKSGHDTVSWYQQALGQGPQFIFQYYEEEERQRGNFPDRFSGHQFPNYSSELNVNALLLGDSALYLCASSVVQRSQNIQYFGAGTRLSVL.

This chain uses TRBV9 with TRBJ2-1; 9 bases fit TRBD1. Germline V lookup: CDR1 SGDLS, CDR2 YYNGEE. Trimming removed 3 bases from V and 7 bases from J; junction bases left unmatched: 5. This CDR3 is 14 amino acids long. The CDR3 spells CASSGGQGINEQFF. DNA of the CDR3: TGTGCCAGCAGCGGTGGACAGGGGATTAATGAGCAGTTCTTC.

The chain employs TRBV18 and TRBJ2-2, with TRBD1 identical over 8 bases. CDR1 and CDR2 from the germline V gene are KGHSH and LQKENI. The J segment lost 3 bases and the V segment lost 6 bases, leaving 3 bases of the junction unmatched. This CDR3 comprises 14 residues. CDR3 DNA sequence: TGTGCCAGCTCCGGACAGGGCTACACCGGGGAGCTGTTTTTT. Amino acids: CASSGQGYTGELFF.